This T cell receptor (beta chain) is drawn from a study of shared clonotypes between healthy human individuals. Study background: The study used three CD4 naive, three CD4 memory, two CD8 naive and one CD8 memory plate per donor. Study results and limitations: Naive subsets generally exceeded memory subsets in estimated richness. A reduction in generation probabilities was seen for non-shared clonotypes relative to those shared by all four donors.

Some clones are missing from TCRdb's copy, which holds only in-frame ones; the method was immunoSEQ multiplex PCR. The table shows about a million clones, with approximately 80% occurring only once. With regard to this clone: The antigen is undetermined.

This CDR3 has 17 residues. The V segment lost 0 bases and the J segment 4 bases; nucleotides outside the gene matches: 10. Germline V gene sequence: CDR1 SGHKS, CDR2 YYEKEE (reference sequence). The sequenced material came from memory CD4+ T cells from PBMCs. Subset noted: CD45RA-negative fraction. The TCR comes from a man aged 18 to 30 in good health. Some clones in this sample may be carry-over from other donors' samples. The gene calls are TRBV5-5 and TRBJ1-1, with TRBD1 identical over 9 bases. CDR3 sequence (DNA): TGTGCCAGCAGCTTGGGGGCCGGGACAGGGATCGTCACTGAAGCTTTCTTT. Amino acids: CASSLGAGTGIVTEAFF. Variable domain in full (rest from reference TRBV5-5 and TRBJ1-1): DAGVTQSPTHLIKTRGQQVTLRCSPISGHKSVSWYQQVLGQGPQFIFQYYEKEERGRGNFPDRFSARQFPNYSSELNVNALLLGDSALYLCASSLGAGTGIVTEAFFGQGTRLTVV.